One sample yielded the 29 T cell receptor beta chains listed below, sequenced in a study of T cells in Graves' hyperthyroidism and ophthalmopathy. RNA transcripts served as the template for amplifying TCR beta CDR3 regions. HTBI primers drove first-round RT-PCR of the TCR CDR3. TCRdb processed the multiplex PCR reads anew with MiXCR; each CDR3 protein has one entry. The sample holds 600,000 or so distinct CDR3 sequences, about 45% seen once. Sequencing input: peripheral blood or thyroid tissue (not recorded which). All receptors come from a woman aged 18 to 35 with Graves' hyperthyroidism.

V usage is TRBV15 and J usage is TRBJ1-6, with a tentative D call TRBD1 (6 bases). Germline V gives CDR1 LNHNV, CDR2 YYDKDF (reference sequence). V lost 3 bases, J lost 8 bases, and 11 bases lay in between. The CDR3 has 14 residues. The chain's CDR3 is CATSSERQDSPLHF. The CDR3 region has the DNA TGTGCCACCAGCAGTGAGCGACAGGATTCACCCCTCCACTTT.

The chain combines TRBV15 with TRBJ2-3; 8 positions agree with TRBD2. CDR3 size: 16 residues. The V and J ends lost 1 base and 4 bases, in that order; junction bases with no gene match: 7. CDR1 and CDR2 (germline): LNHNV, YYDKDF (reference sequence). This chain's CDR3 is CATSRGDGRGSDTQYF. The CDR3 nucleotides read TGTGCCACCAGCAGAGGGGACGGGAGGGGATCAGATACGCAGTATTTT.

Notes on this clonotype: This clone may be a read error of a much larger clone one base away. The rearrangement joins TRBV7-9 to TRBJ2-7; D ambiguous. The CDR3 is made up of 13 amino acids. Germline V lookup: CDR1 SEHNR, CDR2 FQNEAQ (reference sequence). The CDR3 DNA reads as TGTGTCAGCAGCTTAACCAGCGTGTACGAGCAGTACTTC. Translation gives CVSSLTSVYEQYF.

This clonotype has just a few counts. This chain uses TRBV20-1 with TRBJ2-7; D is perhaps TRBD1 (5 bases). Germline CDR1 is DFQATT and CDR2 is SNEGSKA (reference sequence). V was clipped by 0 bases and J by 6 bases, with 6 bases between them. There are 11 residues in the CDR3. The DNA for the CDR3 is TGCAGTGCTAGAGAGACAGTCGAGCAGTACTTC. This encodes CSARETVEQYF.

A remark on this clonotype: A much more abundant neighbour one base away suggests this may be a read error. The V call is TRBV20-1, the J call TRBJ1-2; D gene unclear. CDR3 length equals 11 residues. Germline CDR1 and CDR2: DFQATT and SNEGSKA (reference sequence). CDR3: CSAQTNHGYTF. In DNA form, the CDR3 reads TGCAGTGCTCAGACTAACCATGGCTACACCTTC.

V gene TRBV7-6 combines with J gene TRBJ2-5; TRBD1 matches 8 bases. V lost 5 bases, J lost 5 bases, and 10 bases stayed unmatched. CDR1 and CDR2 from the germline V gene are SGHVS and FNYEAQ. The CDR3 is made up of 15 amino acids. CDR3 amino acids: CASSPIRGHGETQYF. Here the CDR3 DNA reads TGTGCCAGCAGCCCGATCAGGGGGCATGGGGAGACCCAGTACTTC.

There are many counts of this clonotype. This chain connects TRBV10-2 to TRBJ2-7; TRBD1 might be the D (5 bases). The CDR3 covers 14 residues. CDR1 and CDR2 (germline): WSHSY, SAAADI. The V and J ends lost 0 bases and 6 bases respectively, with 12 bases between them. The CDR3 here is CASSESWGNGEQYF. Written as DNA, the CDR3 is TGCGCCAGCAGTGAGTCTTGGGGCAACGGCGAGCAGTACTTC.

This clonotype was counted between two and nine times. In DNA form, the CDR3 reads TGTGCCAGCCAGGACAGTTCGAACACTGAAGCTTTCTTT. Residues: CASQDSSNTEAFF. The chain combines TRBV2 with TRBJ1-1, with D possibly TRBD1 on 6 matching bases. This CDR3 contains 13 residues. The V and J ends lost 8 bases and 1 base respectively, with 11 bases between them. Germline loops: CDR1 SNHLY, CDR2 FYNNEI.

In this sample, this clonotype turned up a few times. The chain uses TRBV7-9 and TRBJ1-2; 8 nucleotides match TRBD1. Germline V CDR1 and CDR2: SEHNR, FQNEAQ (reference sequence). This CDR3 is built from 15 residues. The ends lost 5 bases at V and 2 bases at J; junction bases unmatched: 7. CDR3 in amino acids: CASSQTRQGNYGYTF. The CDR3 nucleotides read TGTGCCAGCAGCCAAACTAGACAGGGGAACTATGGCTACACCTTC.

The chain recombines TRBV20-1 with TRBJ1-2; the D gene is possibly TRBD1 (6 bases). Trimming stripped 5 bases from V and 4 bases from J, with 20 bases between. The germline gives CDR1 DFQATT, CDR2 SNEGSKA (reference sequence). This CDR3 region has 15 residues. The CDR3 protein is CSAAGTLSSAYGYTF. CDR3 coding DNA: TGCAGTGCTGCCGGGACACTCTCCTCCGCCTATGGCTACACCTTC.

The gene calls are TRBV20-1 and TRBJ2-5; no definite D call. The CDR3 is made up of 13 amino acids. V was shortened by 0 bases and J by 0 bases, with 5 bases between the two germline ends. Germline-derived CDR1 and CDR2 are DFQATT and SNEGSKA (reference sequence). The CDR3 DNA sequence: TGCAGTGCTAGAGATTTGTACCAAGAGACCCAGTACTTC. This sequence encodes CSARDLYQETQYF.

CDR3 sequence: CAKMAGGQETQYF. The CDR3 DNA reads TGTGCCAAGATGGCGGGTGGCCAAGAGACCCAGTACTTC. The chain has TRBV25-1 and TRBJ2-5; the D gene is possibly TRBD2 (5 bases). Germline V gene data show CDR1 as MGHDK and CDR2 as SYGVNS. CDR3 length: 13 residues. V gave up 10 bases and J gave up 1 base, with 13 bases separating them.

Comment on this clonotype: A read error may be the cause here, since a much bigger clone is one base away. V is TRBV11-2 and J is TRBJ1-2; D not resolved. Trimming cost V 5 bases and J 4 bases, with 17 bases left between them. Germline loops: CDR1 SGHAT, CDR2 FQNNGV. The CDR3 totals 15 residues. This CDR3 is CASSPTRLPIYGYTF. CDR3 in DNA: TGTGCCAGCAGCCCCACAAGGCTCCCTATCTATGGCTACACCTTC.

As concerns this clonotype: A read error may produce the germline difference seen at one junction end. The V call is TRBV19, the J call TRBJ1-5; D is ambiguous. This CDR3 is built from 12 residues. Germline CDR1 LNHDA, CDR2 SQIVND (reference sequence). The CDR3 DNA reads TGTACCAGTAGTATAGGAAATCAGCCCCAGCATTTT. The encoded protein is CTSSIGNQPQHF.

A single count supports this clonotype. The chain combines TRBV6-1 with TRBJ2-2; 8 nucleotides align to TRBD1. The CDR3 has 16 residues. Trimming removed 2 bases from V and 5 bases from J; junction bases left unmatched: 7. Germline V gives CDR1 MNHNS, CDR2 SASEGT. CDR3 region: CASSEWGRGRTGELFF. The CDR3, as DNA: TGTGCCAGCAGTGAATGGGGCAGGGGGCGAACCGGGGAGCTGTTTTTT.

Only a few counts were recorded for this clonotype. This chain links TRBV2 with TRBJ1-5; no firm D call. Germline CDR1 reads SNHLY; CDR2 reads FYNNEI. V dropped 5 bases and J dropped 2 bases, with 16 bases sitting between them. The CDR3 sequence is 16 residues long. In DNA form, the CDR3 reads TGTGCCAGCAGTTACTCGTGGGGAGGCGGCAATCAGCCCCAGCATTTT. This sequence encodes CASSYSWGGGNQPQHF.

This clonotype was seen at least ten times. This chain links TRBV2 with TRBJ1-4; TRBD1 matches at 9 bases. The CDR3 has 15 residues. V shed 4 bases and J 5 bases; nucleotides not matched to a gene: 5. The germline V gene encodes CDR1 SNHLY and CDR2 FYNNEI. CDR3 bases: TGTGCCAGCAGTGCCTCCGGACAGGGGAATGAAAAACTGTTTTTT. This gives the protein CASSASGQGNEKLFF.

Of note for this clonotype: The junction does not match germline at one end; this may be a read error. Here the CDR3 DNA reads TGTGCCAGCAGTTTATCAGCCCACAGCATAAATCAGCCCCAGCATTTT. Protein: CASSLSAHSINQPQHF. The chain combines TRBV10-3 with TRBJ1-5, with D uncertain. CDR3 length: 16 residues. The germline V gene has CDR1 ENHRY and CDR2 SYGVKD.

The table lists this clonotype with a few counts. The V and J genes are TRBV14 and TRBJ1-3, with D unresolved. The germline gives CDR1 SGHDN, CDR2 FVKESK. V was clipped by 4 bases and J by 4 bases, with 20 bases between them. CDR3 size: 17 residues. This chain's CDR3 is CASSPPGVRSTGNTIYF. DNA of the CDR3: TGTGCCAGCAGCCCCCCGGGTGTCCGCTCAACAGGAAACACCATATATTTT.

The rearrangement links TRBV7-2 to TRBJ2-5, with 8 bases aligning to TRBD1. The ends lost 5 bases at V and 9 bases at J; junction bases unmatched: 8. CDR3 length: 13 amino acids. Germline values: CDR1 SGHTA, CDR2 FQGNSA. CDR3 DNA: TGTGCCAGCAGCCTGACAGGGGATCAGCCCCAGTACTTC. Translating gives CASSLTGDQPQYF.

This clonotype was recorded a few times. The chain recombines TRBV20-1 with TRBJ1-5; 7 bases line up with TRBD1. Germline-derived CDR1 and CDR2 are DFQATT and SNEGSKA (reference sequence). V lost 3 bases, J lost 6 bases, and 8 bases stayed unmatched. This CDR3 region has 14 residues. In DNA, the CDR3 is TGCAGTGCTAGCAGTCAGGGGGAGAGTCAGCCCCAGCATTTT. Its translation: CSASSQGESQPQHF.

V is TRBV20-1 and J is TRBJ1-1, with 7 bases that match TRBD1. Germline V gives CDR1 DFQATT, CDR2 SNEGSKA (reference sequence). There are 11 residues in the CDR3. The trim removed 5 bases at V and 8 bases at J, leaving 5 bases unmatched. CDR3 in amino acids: CSADRQGEAFF. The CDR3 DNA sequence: TGCAGTGCTGACCGACAGGGAGAAGCTTTCTTT.

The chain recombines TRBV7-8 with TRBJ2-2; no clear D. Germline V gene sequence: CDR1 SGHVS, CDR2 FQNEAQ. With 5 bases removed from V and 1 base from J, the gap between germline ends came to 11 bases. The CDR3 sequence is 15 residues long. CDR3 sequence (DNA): TGTGCCAGCAGCCAAGTTAGGCGGAACACCGGGGAGCTGTTTTTT. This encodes CASSQVRRNTGELFF.

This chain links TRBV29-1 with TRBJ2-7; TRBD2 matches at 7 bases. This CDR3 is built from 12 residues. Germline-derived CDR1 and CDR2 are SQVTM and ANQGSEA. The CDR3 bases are TGCAGTTGCGAGCGGGGAGCCTACGAGCAGTACTTC. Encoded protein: CSCERGAYEQYF.

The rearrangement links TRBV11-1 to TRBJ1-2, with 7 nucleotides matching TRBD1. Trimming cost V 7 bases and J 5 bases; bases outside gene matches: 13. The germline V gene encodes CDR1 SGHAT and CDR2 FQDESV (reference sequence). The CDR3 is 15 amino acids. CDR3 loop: CASNNPGTAQYGYTF. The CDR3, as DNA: TGTGCCAGCAATAACCCCGGGACAGCGCAATATGGCTACACCTTC. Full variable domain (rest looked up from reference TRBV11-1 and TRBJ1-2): EAEVAQSPRYKITEKSQAVAFWCDPISGHATLYWYRQILGQGPELLVQFQDESVVDDSQLPKDRFSAERLKGVDSTLKIQPAELGDSAMYLCASNNPGTAQYGYTFGSGTRLTVV.

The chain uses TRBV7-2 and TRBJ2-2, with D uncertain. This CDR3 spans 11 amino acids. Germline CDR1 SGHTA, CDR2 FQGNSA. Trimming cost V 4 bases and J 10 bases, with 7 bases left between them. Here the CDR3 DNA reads TGTGCCAGCAGCTACCGGACGGAGCTGTTTTTT. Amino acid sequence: CASSYRTELFF.

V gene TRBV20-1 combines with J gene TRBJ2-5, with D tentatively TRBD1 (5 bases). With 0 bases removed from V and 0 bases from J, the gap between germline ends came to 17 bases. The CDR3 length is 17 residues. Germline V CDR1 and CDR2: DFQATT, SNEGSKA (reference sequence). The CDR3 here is CSARDWQGQLYQETQYF. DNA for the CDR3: TGCAGTGCTAGAGATTGGCAGGGTCAATTATACCAAGAGACCCAGTACTTC.

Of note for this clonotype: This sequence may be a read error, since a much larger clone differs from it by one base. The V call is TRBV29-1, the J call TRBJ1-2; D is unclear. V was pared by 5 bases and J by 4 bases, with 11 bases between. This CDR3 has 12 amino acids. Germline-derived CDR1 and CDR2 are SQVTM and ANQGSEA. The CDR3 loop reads CSVMQASYGYTF. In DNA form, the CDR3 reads TGCAGCGTTATGCAGGCGTCCTATGGCTACACCTTC.

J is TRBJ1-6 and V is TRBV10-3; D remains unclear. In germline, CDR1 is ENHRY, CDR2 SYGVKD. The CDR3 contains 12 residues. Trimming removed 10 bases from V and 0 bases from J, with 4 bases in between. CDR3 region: CASGSYNSPLHF. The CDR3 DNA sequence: TGTGCCAGCGGCTCCTATAATTCACCCCTCCACTTT.